These 31 T cell receptor beta chains share one sample of origin, sequenced in a study of blood T cell repertoires in COVID-19. Generated by immunoSEQ multiplex PCR, the TCRdb table keeps only in-frame clones and is missing some. The sample has over 150,000 clones, 80% to 85% seen once; the top ten hold 9.1%. Sequencing was performed on peripheral blood. The receptors stem from a woman of 80 years or more with active or convalescent COVID-19.

The chain is built from TRBV7-9 and TRBJ2-2; D might be TRBD1 (6 bases). The V gene lost 5 bases and the J gene lost 3 bases, with 7 bases spanning the gap. There are 13 residues in the CDR3. Germline V CDR1 and CDR2: SEHNR, FQNEAQ (reference sequence). CDR3 protein: CASSRQDTGELFF. The CDR3 DNA is TGTGCCAGCAGCCGACAGGACACCGGGGAGCTGTTTTTT.

V usage is TRBV6-2 or TRBV6-3 and J usage is TRBJ2-1, with TRBD2 matching over 7 bases. Trimming cost V 6 bases and J 6 bases; bases outside gene matches: 11. Germline V gene lookup returns CDR1 MNHEY and CDR2 SVGEGT. The length of the CDR3 is 15 residues. The CDR3 here is CASSPPAGDVNEQFF. The CDR3 DNA is TGTGCCAGCAGCCCGCCGGCGGGGGATGTCAATGAGCAGTTCTTC.

The rearrangement uses TRBV19 and TRBJ2-2; 7 nucleotides match TRBD2. The CDR3 runs 14 residues. CDR1 is LNHDA and CDR2 is SQIVND in the germline V gene (reference sequence). The V segment lost 6 bases and the J segment 8 bases; nucleotides outside the gene matches: 9. As DNA, the CDR3 is TGTGCCAGTAGCGTGGGAGGGGCGCTGGGGGAGCTGTTTTTT. Protein product: CASSVGGALGELFF.

The chain couples TRBV7-2 to TRBJ1-6, with 9 positions matching TRBD1. The CDR3 is 16 residues long. The V gene's germline CDR1 is SGHTA and CDR2 FQGNSA. After removal of 1 base from V and 7 bases from J, the junction contained 5 bases not matched to a gene. The DNA for the CDR3 is TGTGCCAGCAGCTTAGACAATGGGACAGGGAATTCACCCCTCCACTTT. This codes for CASSLDNGTGNSPLHF. The full variable domain, its missing parts supplied by reference TRBV7-2 and TRBJ1-6, is GAGVSQSPSNKVTEKGKDVELRCDPISGHTALYWYRQSLGQGLEFLIYFQGNSAPDKSGLPSDRFSAERTGGSVSTLTIQRTQQEDSAVYLCASSLDNGTGNSPLHFGNGTRLTVT.

This clone was recorded once. The J gene is TRBJ1-1, the V gene TRBV6-5; 12 nucleotides align to TRBD1. With 7 bases clipped from V and 6 bases from J, the junction kept 3 bases outside the gene matches. The CDR3 spans 13 residues. From germline, CDR1 is MNHEY and CDR2 SVGAGI. The CDR3 spells CASKGQGASEAFF. DNA for the CDR3: TGTGCCAGCAAGGGACAGGGGGCCTCTGAAGCTTTCTTT.

This clone was detected only once. The V and J genes are TRBV27 and TRBJ1-5, with TRBD1 matching 11 bases. V gave up 6 bases and J gave up 5 bases; unmatched junction bases: 6. Germline CDR1 reads MNHEY; CDR2 reads SMNVEV (reference sequence). The CDR3 is 15 residues long. CDR3 protein: CASRERTGGYQPQHF. CDR3 DNA: TGTGCCAGCAGGGAGAGGACAGGGGGCTATCAGCCCCAGCATTTT.

The chain combines TRBV6-5 with TRBJ1-6; D remains unclear. The CDR3 contains 13 residues. Germline lookup yields CDR1 MNHEY and CDR2 SVGAGI. The V end was cut by 2 bases, the J end by 6 bases, with 5 bases between. CDR3 DNA sequence: TGTGCCAGCAGTTACCGGGGTAATTCACCCCTCCACTTT. Encoded protein: CASSYRGNSPLHF.

The rearrangement links TRBV6-6 to TRBJ1-1; 9 nucleotides line up with TRBD1. V dropped 4 bases and J dropped 6; count of bases not matched to a gene: 6. The CDR3 extends over 14 amino acids. Germline CDR1 and CDR2: MNHNY and SVGAGI (reference sequence). The CDR3 DNA reads TGTGCCAGCAGTTCCACAGGGGGCCGGTCTGAAGCTTTCTTT. Translation gives CASSSTGGRSEAFF.

J is TRBJ1-1 and V is TRBV6-5, with 9 bases that match TRBD1. J gave up 9 bases and V 6 bases, and 5 bases lay outside the gene matches. CDR1 is MNHEY, CDR2 SVGAGI, per germline. This CDR3 has 12 amino acids. As DNA, the CDR3 is TGTGCCAGCAGCCCGACAGGGGGAAAAGCTTTCTTT. Its protein is CASSPTGGKAFF.

V gene TRBV2 combines with J gene TRBJ1-1; D is undetermined. V was trimmed by 3 bases and J by 0 bases, leaving 8 bases between them. The CDR3 totals 14 residues. Germline CDR1 reads SNHLY; CDR2 reads FYNNEI. CDR3 residues: CASSETQLNTEAFF. CDR3 in DNA: TGTGCCAGCAGTGAGACACAGCTGAACACTGAAGCTTTCTTT.

This clone was seen a single time. The V and J genes are TRBV11-2 and TRBJ1-3, with unresolved D. CDR1 is SGHAT, CDR2 FQNNGV, per germline. Trimming removed 3 bases from V and 2 bases from J, with 8 bases in between. This CDR3 spans 14 amino acids. The CDR3 sequence: CASSFGGPGNTIYF. The CDR3 DNA sequence: TGTGCCAGCAGCTTCGGCGGCCCTGGAAACACCATATATTTT.

The genes are TRBV19 and TRBJ1-2, with TRBD1 identical over 10 bases. Germline trimming cut 4 bases from V and 8 bases from J; bases unmatched to any gene: 13. Germline-derived CDR1 and CDR2 are LNHDA and SQIVND (reference sequence). The CDR3 loop spans 16 amino acids. DNA of the CDR3: TGTGCCAGTAGTAACCGAGACAGGGGGCGAAGAAGCGGCTACACCTTC. It yields the protein CASSNRDRGRRSGYTF.

The CDR3 spells CASSSGQDGDTQYF. The CDR3 DNA is TGTGCCAGTAGTTCCGGACAGGACGGAGATACGCAGTATTTT. The gene calls are TRBV19 and TRBJ2-3, with 7 bases identical to TRBD1. The CDR3 runs to 14 residues. V lost 5 bases, J lost 5 bases, and 7 bases stayed unmatched. Germline V CDR1 and CDR2: LNHDA, SQIVND (reference sequence).

The rearrangement links TRBV7-9 to TRBJ1-1, with a tentative D call TRBD1 (6 bases). V lost 7 bases, J lost 1 base, and 13 bases lay in between. The germline gives CDR1 SEHNR, CDR2 FQNEAQ (reference sequence). The CDR3 sequence is 14 residues long. The CDR3 loop is CASIPGAWNTEAFF. The CDR3 DNA is TGTGCCAGCATCCCAGGGGCCTGGAACACTGAAGCTTTCTTT. The whole variable domain, filled in from reference TRBV7-9 and TRBJ1-1, reads DTGVSQNPRHKITKRGQNVTFRCDPISEHNRLYWYRQTLGQGPEFLTYFQNEAQLEKSRLLSDRFSAERPKGSFSTLEIQRTEQGDSAMYLCASIPGAWNTEAFFGQGTRLTVV.

The V gene is TRBV7-8, the J gene TRBJ1-2; unclear D gene. Between the trimmed V and J ends, which lost 0 bases and 5 bases, there was a span of 13 bases. This CDR3 is built from 15 residues. Germline CDR1 is SGHVS and CDR2 is FQNEAQ. The CDR3 nucleotides read TGTGCCAGCAGCTTAGCGCTAACAGAAGGATATGGCTACACCTTC. It codes for CASSLALTEGYGYTF.

This chain uses TRBV4-3 with TRBJ1-1; D is perhaps TRBD1 (5 bases). V was trimmed by 1 base and J by 5 bases, leaving 17 bases between them. CDR3 length equals 16 residues. The germline V gene encodes CDR1 LGHNA and CDR2 YSLEER. CDR3 residues: CASSQGTGGKGTEAFF. In DNA, the CDR3 is TGCGCCAGCAGCCAAGGCACGGGGGGGAAGGGTACTGAAGCTTTCTTT.

J is TRBJ2-2 and V is TRBV6-4; TRBD2 might be the D (7 bases). The V and J ends lost 8 bases and 4 bases respectively, with 17 bases between them. Germline values: CDR1 MRHNA, CDR2 SNTAGT. The CDR3 runs 15 residues. CDR3 in DNA: TGTGCCAGCGGCGAGGGGGGGCCGGGCACCGGGGAGCTGTTTTTT. Translating it yields CASGEGGPGTGELFF.

The chain employs TRBV5-1 and TRBJ2-2; the match to TRBD1 covers 9 bases. Germline V gives CDR1 SGHRS, CDR2 YFSETQ. The CDR3 contains 16 residues. Trimming cost V 4 bases and J 5 bases; bases outside gene matches: 9. This chain's CDR3 is CASSLDGQGSTGELFF. The CDR3 nucleotides read TGCGCCAGCAGCCTCGACGGACAGGGGAGTACCGGGGAGCTGTTTTTT.

This chain links TRBV5-1 with TRBJ2-6; D uncertain. The germline V and J ends were trimmed by 0 bases and 3 bases, with 7 bases remaining between them. The germline V gene has CDR1 SGHRS and CDR2 YFSETQ. CDR3 size: 15 residues. DNA of the CDR3: TGCGCCAGCAGCTTGGTAGTTAATGGGGCCAACGTCCTGACTTTC. Translated: CASSLVVNGANVLTF.

The chain couples TRBV9 to TRBJ2-5, with 7 bases identical to TRBD1. Germline CDR1 reads SGDLS; CDR2 reads YYNGEE. This CDR3 contains 16 residues. With 0 bases clipped from V and 5 bases from J, the junction kept 10 bases outside the gene matches. The CDR3 loop reads CASSVDVQGISETQYF. CDR3 coding DNA: TGTGCCAGCAGCGTAGATGTACAGGGGATTTCGGAGACCCAGTACTTC.

The gene calls are TRBV2 and TRBJ2-1; 8 bases align to TRBD1. This CDR3 has 14 residues. The germline V gene has CDR1 SNHLY and CDR2 FYNNEI. V lost 9 bases and J lost 7; bases outside the gene matches: 11. The CDR3 region is CASDWQGAINEQFF. The CDR3, as DNA: TGTGCCAGTGACTGGCAGGGGGCGATTAATGAGCAGTTCTTC. Using reference TRBV2 and TRBJ2-1 for the parts outside the CDR3, the full variable domain is EPEVTQTPSHQVTQMGQEVILRCVPISNHLYFYWYRQILGQKVEFLVSFYNNEISEKSEIFDDQFSVERPDGSNFTLKIRSTKLEDSAMYFCASDWQGAINEQFFGPGTRLTVL.

This chain joins TRBV30 and TRBJ1-4; the match to TRBD1 covers 8 bases. The CDR3 loop spans 13 amino acids. With 4 bases clipped from V and 10 bases from J, the junction kept 8 bases outside the gene matches. CDR1 GTSNPN and CDR2 SVGIG come from the germline V gene (reference sequence). CDR3 residues: CAWTGQGPAKLFF. Here the CDR3 DNA reads TGTGCCTGGACAGGACAGGGTCCAGCAAAACTGTTTTTT.

This clone was found once. V usage is TRBV11-2 and J usage is TRBJ1-1; D is perhaps TRBD1 (6 bases). The V end lost 7 bases, the J end lost 6 bases, and 21 bases lay between the germline ends. CDR3 length: 15 amino acids. CDR1 and CDR2 (germline): SGHAT, FQNNGV. The CDR3 is CASTIGGGGFAEAFF. The CDR3 DNA reads TGTGCCAGCACCATCGGGGGAGGGGGGTTCGCTGAAGCTTTCTTT.

This clone has only a few counts. CDR3 protein: CASSLGQGTGNTIYF. The CDR3 DNA follows: TGCGCCAGCAGCTTGGGACAGGGAACTGGAAACACCATATATTTT. This rearrangement joins TRBV5-1 to TRBJ1-3; 7 bases are a match to TRBD1. Unmatched junction bases numbered 2, after V lost 0 bases and J lost 2 bases. The CDR3 loop spans 15 amino acids. In germline, CDR1 is SGHRS, CDR2 YFSETQ.

The chain is built from TRBV7-2 and TRBJ2-5; TRBD2 might be the D (6 bases). The germline V gene has CDR1 SGHTA and CDR2 FQGNSA. Trimming took off 5 bases at V and 1 base at J, with 11 bases between the two ends. The CDR3 is 14 amino acids. CDR3 protein: CASSLYSGQETQYF. The CDR3 DNA is TGTGCCAGCAGCCTGTATAGCGGCCAAGAGACCCAGTACTTC.

V gene TRBV3-1 (or the pseudogene TRBV3-2) combines with J gene TRBJ1-2; no definite D call. V was shortened by 0 bases and J by 3 bases, with 20 bases between the two germline ends. Germline V gives CDR1 LGHDT, CDR2 YNNKEL (reference sequence). The CDR3 has 18 residues. Here the CDR3 DNA reads TGTGCCAGCAGCCAAGATTTACGCTCAACACGGCTAGACTATGGCTACACCTTC. This translates into CASSQDLRSTRLDYGYTF.

The chain joins TRBV28 to TRBJ2-7; 9 bases map to TRBD1. Germline CDR1 is MDHEN and CDR2 is SYDVKM. Losses at the gene ends were 6 bases for V and 0 bases for J; bases not matched to a gene: 9. The CDR3 is made up of 16 amino acids. CDR3 region: CASSSLGQGNSYEQYF. The DNA of the CDR3 is TGTGCCAGCAGCTCCCTCGGACAGGGGAACTCCTACGAGCAGTACTTC.

A word on this clone: The same CDR3 is also encoded by other DNA sequences in this sample. This chain connects TRBV4-3 to TRBJ1-2, with D possibly TRBD1 on 5 matching bases. CDR1 is LGHNA, CDR2 YSLEER, per germline. Trimming pared 0 bases from V and 0 bases from J, leaving 11 bases between. CDR3 length equals 16 residues. The CDR3 region has the DNA TGCGCCAGCAGCCAAGACCGACAGAATCCTAACTATGGCTACACCTTC. This codes for CASSQDRQNPNYGYTF.

This chain connects TRBV19 to TRBJ1-1; D not resolved. Germline V gene sequence: CDR1 LNHDA, CDR2 SQIVND (reference sequence). Trimming removed 1 base at V and 5 bases at J, with 11 bases between. This CDR3 spans 14 amino acids. CDR3 in amino acids: CASSIANRQTEAFF. The CDR3 bases are TGTGCCAGTAGTATAGCCAACCGACAAACTGAAGCTTTCTTT.

This chain uses TRBV10-3 with TRBJ2-3, with D possibly TRBD2 on 7 matching bases. The CDR3 is made up of 14 amino acids. The germline V gene encodes CDR1 ENHRY and CDR2 SYGVKD. V was pared by 8 bases and J by 0 bases, with 12 bases between. CDR3: CAIGGGGSTDTQYF. The DNA of the CDR3 is TGTGCCATCGGGGGCGGGGGCAGCACAGATACGCAGTATTTT.

The V call is TRBV6-5, the J call TRBJ2-1; the D is unclear. V was clipped by 7 bases and J by 5 bases, with 12 bases between them. The CDR3 spans 13 residues. Germline CDR1 MNHEY, CDR2 SVGAGI. The CDR3 DNA is TGTGCCAGCACAATGGCGGTGAACAATGAGCAGTTCTTC. It encodes CASTMAVNNEQFF.